These T cell receptor beta chains were read from a single sample in a study of early T cells in non-severe SARS-CoV-2 infection. One entry per CDR3 protein results from TCRdb running MiXCR on the 5' RACE reads. The table records some 66,000 distinct CDR3 sequences, roughly an eighth of them present only once. Material for sequencing was whole blood. These receptors were collected from an adult who was a healthcare worker with PCR-confirmed SARS-CoV-2 infection or an uninfected control (not recorded which). The CDR3 runs from the conserved cysteine through the conserved F or W. A D gene is named only where the DNA matches it firmly. Clone size appears in some rows only: once, few, many, or a class for an expanded clone.

CDR3 length: 13
V gene: TRBV11-2
D gene: NA
J gene: TRBJ2-7
clone size: many
CDR3 protein: CASRQGGPGEQYF
CDR3 DNA: TGTGCCAGCAGACAAGGAGGGCCGGGTGAGCAGTACTTC

CDR3 length: 12
V gene: TRBV7-3
D gene: NA
J gene: TRBJ2-2
clone size: few
CDR3 protein: CASSLQPGELFF
CDR3 DNA: TGTGCCAGCAGCCTACAGCCCGGGGAGCTGTTTTTT

CDR3 length: 14
V gene: TRBV20-1
D gene: TRBD1
J gene: TRBJ1-4
clone size: many
CDR3 protein: CSASDRGFGEKLFF
CDR3 DNA: TGCAGTGCTAGCGACAGGGGGTTTGGTGAAAAACTGTTTTTT

CDR3 length: 11
V gene: TRBV2
D gene: NA
J gene: TRBJ1-2
clone size: NA
CDR3 protein: CASGGSAGYTF
CDR3 DNA: TGTGCCAGCGGGGGTTCGGCCGGCTACACCTTC

CDR3 length: 15
V gene: TRBV5-5
D gene: TRBD1
J gene: TRBJ2-7
clone size: few
CDR3 protein: CASSWGTGFSYEQYF
CDR3 DNA: TGTGCCAGCAGCTGGGGGACAGGGTTTTCCTACGAGCAGTACTTC

CDR3 length: 14
V gene: TRBV2
D gene: NA
J gene: TRBJ2-5
clone size: NA
CDR3 protein: CASSVSRTQETQYF
CDR3 DNA: TGTGCCAGCAGTGTGAGCAGGACCCAAGAGACCCAGTACTTC

CDR3 length: 15
V gene: TRBV6-5
D gene: NA
J gene: TRBJ2-7
clone size: NA
CDR3 protein: CASSSQTDSSYEQYF
CDR3 DNA: TGTGCCAGCAGTTCGCAGACAGATTCAAGCTACGAGCAGTACTTC

CDR3 length: 13
V gene: TRBV7-2
D gene: NA
J gene: TRBJ2-4
clone size: many
CDR3 protein: CASSFQPKNIQYF
CDR3 DNA: TGTGCCAGCAGCTTTCAACCGAAAAACATTCAGTACTTC

CDR3 length: 16
V gene: TRBV5-6
D gene: TRBD2
J gene: TRBJ2-1
clone size: many
CDR3 protein: CASSLLEGTTYNEQFF
CDR3 DNA: TGTGCCAGCAGCTTGTTGGAAGGGACTACCTACAATGAGCAGTTCTTC

CDR3 length: 16
V gene: TRBV19
D gene: TRBD1
J gene: TRBJ2-7
clone size: NA
CDR3 protein: CASSISRGRSSGEQYF
CDR3 DNA: TGTGCCAGTAGTATAAGCAGGGGGCGGTCTTCTGGTGAGCAGTACTTC

CDR3 length: 13
V gene: TRBV6-5
D gene: TRBD1
J gene: TRBJ2-5
clone size: few
CDR3 protein: CASRKGTGETQYF
CDR3 DNA: TGTGCCAGCAGAAAAGGGACAGGGGAGACCCAGTACTTC

CDR3 length: 13
V gene: TRBV9
D gene: NA
J gene: TRBJ2-3
clone size: NA
CDR3 protein: CASSARVADTQYF
CDR3 DNA: TGTGCCAGCAGCGCCCGGGTCGCAGATACGCAGTATTTT

CDR3 length: 14
V gene: TRBV2
D gene: NA
J gene: TRBJ2-2
clone size: few
CDR3 protein: CASPQDLNTGELFF
CDR3 DNA: TGTGCCAGCCCCCAGGACCTTAACACCGGGGAGCTGTTTTTT

CDR3 length: 14
V gene: TRBV13
D gene: NA
J gene: TRBJ1-4
clone size: many
CDR3 protein: CASSYGTSNEKLFF
CDR3 DNA: TGTGCCAGCAGCTATGGGACCTCTAATGAAAAACTGTTTTTT

CDR3 length: 17
V gene: TRBV3-1
D gene: TRBD1
J gene: TRBJ2-1
clone size: few
CDR3 protein: CASRGTSGQGSHNEQFF
CDR3 DNA: TGTGCCAGCAGAGGCACCTCGGGACAGGGTTCCCACAATGAGCAGTTCTTC

CDR3 length: 14
V gene: TRBV6-5
D gene: NA
J gene: TRBJ2-1
clone size: few
CDR3 protein: CASSSLVTSNEQFF
CDR3 DNA: TGTGCCAGCAGTTCACTAGTTACGTCCAATGAGCAGTTCTTC

CDR3 length: 13
V gene: TRBV20-1
D gene: TRBD2
J gene: TRBJ2-1
clone size: few
CDR3 protein: CRVSGGTYNEQFF
CDR3 DNA: TGCAGGGTTAGCGGGGGGACTTACAATGAGCAGTTCTTC

CDR3 length: 15
V gene: TRBV5-4
D gene: NA
J gene: TRBJ1-6
clone size: NA
CDR3 protein: CASSSQGKVNSPLHF
CDR3 DNA: TGTGCCAGCAGCTCGCAGGGGAAAGTGAATTCACCCCTCCACTTT

CDR3 length: 20
V gene: TRBV6-5
D gene: TRBD2
J gene: TRBJ2-2
clone size: NA
CDR3 protein: CASSYSTPLFAGENTGELFF
CDR3 DNA: TGTGCCAGCAGTTACTCGACCCCGTTATTTGCGGGGGAGAACACCGGGGAGCTGTTTTTT

CDR3 length: 12
V gene: TRBV12-3/TRBV12-4
D gene: NA
J gene: TRBJ2-7
clone size: many
CDR3 protein: CASSHRVNEQYF
CDR3 DNA: TGTGCCAGCAGTCACCGGGTCAACGAGCAGTACTTC

CDR3 length: 15
V gene: TRBV7-9
D gene: NA
J gene: TRBJ1-3
clone size: many
CDR3 protein: CASSLGAGDRNTIYF
CDR3 DNA: TGTGCCAGCAGCTTAGGCGCGGGGGATCGAAACACCATATATTTT

CDR3 length: 14
V gene: TRBV11-2
D gene: NA
J gene: TRBJ1-5
clone size: NA
CDR3 protein: CASSSRDSNQPQHF
CDR3 DNA: TGTGCCAGCAGCTCACGGGACAGCAATCAGCCCCAGCATTTT

CDR3 length: 14
V gene: TRBV12-3/TRBV12-4
D gene: NA
J gene: TRBJ2-1
clone size: few
CDR3 protein: CASSPLWELNEQFF
CDR3 DNA: TGTGCCAGCAGCCCCCTTTGGGAGTTGAATGAGCAGTTCTTC

CDR3 length: 15
V gene: TRBV20-1
D gene: NA
J gene: TRBJ2-7
clone size: many
CDR3 protein: CSAARVGEREYEQYF
CDR3 DNA: TGCAGTGCAGCCAGGGTCGGGGAGAGAGAATACGAGCAGTACTTC

CDR3 length: 13
V gene: TRBV18
D gene: TRBD2
J gene: TRBJ2-3
clone size: NA
CDR3 protein: CASSPPTSGLTYF
CDR3 DNA: TGTGCCAGCTCACCACCGACTAGCGGCTTGACGTATTTT

CDR3 length: 16
V gene: TRBV15
D gene: NA
J gene: TRBJ1-2
clone size: few
CDR3 protein: CATSRDPWTADYGYTF
CDR3 DNA: TGTGCCACCAGCAGAGATCCCTGGACAGCGGACTATGGCTACACCTTC

CDR3 length: 15
V gene: TRBV15
D gene: TRBD1
J gene: TRBJ2-1
clone size: many
CDR3 protein: CATAPGQGSYNEQFF
CDR3 DNA: TGTGCCACTGCTCCGGGACAGGGCTCCTACAATGAGCAGTTCTTC

CDR3 length: 15
V gene: TRBV28
D gene: TRBD2
J gene: TRBJ2-7
clone size: many
CDR3 protein: CASSSKTSGIGEQYF
CDR3 DNA: TGTGCCAGCAGTTCAAAGACTAGCGGGATCGGCGAGCAGTACTTC

CDR3 length: 15
V gene: TRBV7-7
D gene: NA
J gene: TRBJ1-4
clone size: many
CDR3 protein: CASAETTGANEKLFF
CDR3 DNA: TGTGCTAGCGCGGAAACGACTGGAGCTAATGAAAAACTGTTTTTT

CDR3 length: 13
V gene: TRBV12-5
D gene: NA
J gene: TRBJ1-3
clone size: few
CDR3 protein: CASGSSRSSTIYF
CDR3 DNA: TGTGCTAGTGGTTCCTCCCGAAGTTCCACCATATATTTT

CDR3 length: 16
V gene: TRBV7-6
D gene: NA
J gene: TRBJ2-3
clone size: few
CDR3 protein: CASSLSVTPNTDTQYF
CDR3 DNA: TGTGCCAGCAGCTTATCTGTGACTCCTAACACAGATACGCAGTATTTT

CDR3 length: 12
V gene: TRBV20-1
D gene: TRBD1
J gene: TRBJ1-1
clone size: NA
CDR3 protein: CSAYIQGVEAFF
CDR3 DNA: TGCAGTGCTTATATACAGGGGGTTGAAGCTTTCTTT

CDR3 length: 12
V gene: TRBV6-2/TRBV6-3
D gene: NA
J gene: TRBJ1-2
clone size: NA
CDR3 protein: CASSYRLYGYTF
CDR3 DNA: TGTGCCAGCAGTTACAGGCTTTATGGCTACACCTTC

CDR3 length: 16
V gene: TRBV5-6
D gene: NA
J gene: TRBJ2-2
clone size: many
CDR3 protein: CASSLLHSPNTGELFF
CDR3 DNA: TGTGCCAGCAGCTTGCTGCATTCTCCGAACACCGGGGAGCTGTTTTTT

CDR3 length: 14
V gene: TRBV25-1
D gene: NA
J gene: TRBJ2-7
clone size: many
CDR3 protein: CASSETGSRWEQYF
CDR3 DNA: TGTGCCAGCAGTGAAACCGGGAGCCGATGGGAGCAGTACTTC

CDR3 length: 13
V gene: TRBV12-3/TRBV12-4
D gene: NA
J gene: TRBJ1-1
clone size: many
CDR3 protein: CASSFRGNTEAFF
CDR3 DNA: TGTGCCAGCAGTTTCAGGGGGAACACTGAAGCTTTCTTT

CDR3 length: 15
V gene: TRBV19
D gene: TRBD1
J gene: TRBJ2-7
clone size: many
CDR3 protein: CASAPWDRGSYEQYF
CDR3 DNA: TGTGCCAGTGCGCCATGGGACAGGGGTTCCTACGAGCAGTACTTC

CDR3 length: 15
V gene: TRBV6-5
D gene: NA
J gene: TRBJ1-2
clone size: few
CDR3 protein: CASSPGGATNYGYTF
CDR3 DNA: TGTGCCAGCAGCCCTGGAGGGGCCACTAACTATGGCTACACCTTC

CDR3 length: 15
V gene: TRBV4-2
D gene: TRBD2
J gene: TRBJ2-1
clone size: medium-sized
CDR3 protein: CASSQEERGPNEQFF
CDR3 DNA: TGTGCCAGCAGCCAAGAGGAGCGGGGACCAAATGAGCAGTTCTTC

CDR3 length: 12
V gene: TRBV29-1
D gene: NA
J gene: TRBJ2-5
clone size: NA
CDR3 protein: CSEVGNQETQYF
CDR3 DNA: TGCAGCGAAGTGGGGAACCAAGAGACCCAGTACTTC

CDR3 length: 14
V gene: TRBV18
D gene: NA
J gene: TRBJ1-4
clone size: many
CDR3 protein: CASSQEGPTEKLFF
CDR3 DNA: TGTGCCAGCTCGCAAGAGGGCCCAACCGAAAAACTGTTTTTT

CDR3 length: 15
V gene: TRBV12-3/TRBV12-4
D gene: TRBD1
J gene: TRBJ1-2
clone size: many
CDR3 protein: CASSRDREAVHGYTF
CDR3 DNA: TGTGCCAGCAGCCGAGACAGGGAAGCCGTTCATGGCTACACCTTC

CDR3 length: 16
V gene: TRBV5-5
D gene: NA
J gene: TRBJ1-5
clone size: many
CDR3 protein: CASSPDPGGVNQPQHF
CDR3 DNA: TGTGCCAGCAGCCCAGACCCGGGCGGGGTAAATCAGCCCCAGCATTTT

CDR3 length: 13
V gene: TRBV7-9
D gene: NA
J gene: TRBJ1-5
clone size: few
CDR3 protein: CASSFTANQPQHF
CDR3 DNA: TGTGCCAGCAGCTTCACAGCAAATCAGCCCCAGCATTTT

CDR3 length: 11
V gene: TRBV15
D gene: NA
J gene: TRBJ1-3
clone size: few
CDR3 protein: CATSRANTIYF
CDR3 DNA: TGTGCCACCAGCAGAGCAAACACCATATATTTT

CDR3 length: 13
V gene: TRBV5-4
D gene: NA
J gene: TRBJ1-1
clone size: NA
CDR3 protein: CASSLPRNTEAFF
CDR3 DNA: TGTGCCAGCAGCTTACCCAGAAACACTGAAGCTTTCTTT

CDR3 length: 13
V gene: TRBV28
D gene: NA
J gene: TRBJ2-7
clone size: few
CDR3 protein: CASCVEGAAEQYF
CDR3 DNA: TGTGCCAGCTGCGTGGAGGGGGCGGCCGAGCAGTACTTC

CDR3 length: 14
V gene: TRBV30
D gene: TRBD2
J gene: TRBJ2-1
clone size: few
CDR3 protein: CAWSGIAGRDEQFF
CDR3 DNA: TGTGCCTGGAGTGGGATAGCGGGAAGGGACGAGCAGTTCTTC

CDR3 length: 15
V gene: TRBV6-5
D gene: NA
J gene: TRBJ2-7
clone size: NA
CDR3 protein: CASSYSIEGYYEQYF
CDR3 DNA: TGTGCCAGCAGTTACTCGATCGAGGGATATTACGAGCAGTACTTC

CDR3 length: 15
V gene: TRBV12-3/TRBV12-4
D gene: NA
J gene: TRBJ1-3
clone size: NA
CDR3 protein: CASSPPGATGNTIYF
CDR3 DNA: TGTGCCAGCAGCCCGCCGGGAGCCACGGGAAACACCATATATTTT

CDR3 length: 14
V gene: TRBV2
D gene: NA
J gene: TRBJ2-1
clone size: few
CDR3 protein: CASRAGTPYGEQFF
CDR3 DNA: TGTGCCAGCAGGGCCGGGACACCCTATGGGGAGCAGTTCTTC

CDR3 length: 15
V gene: TRBV5-1
D gene: TRBD1
J gene: TRBJ1-1
clone size: many
CDR3 protein: CASSPGQSLRTEAFF
CDR3 DNA: TGCGCCAGCAGCCCGGGACAGTCTTTACGGACTGAAGCTTTCTTT

CDR3 length: 14
V gene: TRBV19
D gene: TRBD1
J gene: TRBJ2-4
clone size: many
CDR3 protein: CASSSPGQKNIQYF
CDR3 DNA: TGTGCCAGTAGTTCCCCGGGACAGAAAAACATTCAGTACTTC

CDR3 length: 14
V gene: TRBV28
D gene: TRBD2
J gene: TRBJ2-2
clone size: NA
CDR3 protein: CASNEREPFGELFF
CDR3 DNA: TGTGCCAGCAACGAGCGGGAGCCGTTCGGGGAGCTGTTTTTT

CDR3 length: 15
V gene: TRBV7-2
D gene: NA
J gene: TRBJ1-3
clone size: NA
CDR3 protein: CASSRTGQRRNTIYF
CDR3 DNA: TGTGCCAGCAGCCGAACCGGGCAGAGGCGAAACACCATATATTTT